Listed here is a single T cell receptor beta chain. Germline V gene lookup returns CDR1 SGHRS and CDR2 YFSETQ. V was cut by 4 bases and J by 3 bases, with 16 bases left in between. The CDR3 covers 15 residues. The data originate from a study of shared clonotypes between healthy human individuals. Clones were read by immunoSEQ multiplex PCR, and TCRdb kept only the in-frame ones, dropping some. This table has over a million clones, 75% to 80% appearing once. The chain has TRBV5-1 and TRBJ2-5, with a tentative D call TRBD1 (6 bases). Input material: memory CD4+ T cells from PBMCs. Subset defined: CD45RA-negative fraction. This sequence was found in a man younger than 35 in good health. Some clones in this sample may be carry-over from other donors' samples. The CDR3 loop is CASSRDQGTEETQYF. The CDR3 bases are TGCGCCAGCAGCCGTGATCAGGGGACGGAAGAGACCCAGTACTTC.